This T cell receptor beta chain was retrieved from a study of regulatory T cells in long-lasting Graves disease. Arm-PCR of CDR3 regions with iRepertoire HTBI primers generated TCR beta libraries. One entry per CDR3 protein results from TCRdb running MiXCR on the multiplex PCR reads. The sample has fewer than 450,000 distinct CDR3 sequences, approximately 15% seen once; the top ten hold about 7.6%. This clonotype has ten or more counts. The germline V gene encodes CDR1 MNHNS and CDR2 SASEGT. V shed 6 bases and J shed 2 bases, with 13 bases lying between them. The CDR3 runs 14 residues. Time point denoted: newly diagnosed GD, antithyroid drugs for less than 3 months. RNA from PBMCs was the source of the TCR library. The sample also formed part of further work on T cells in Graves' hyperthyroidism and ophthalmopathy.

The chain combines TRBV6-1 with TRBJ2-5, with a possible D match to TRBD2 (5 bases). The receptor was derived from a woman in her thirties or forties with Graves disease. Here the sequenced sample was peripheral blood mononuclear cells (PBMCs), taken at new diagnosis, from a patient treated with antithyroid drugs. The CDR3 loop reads CASSGGRIQETQYF. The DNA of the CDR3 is TGTGCCAGCAGCGGAGGACGGATACAAGAGACCCAGTACTTC.